This T cell receptor beta chain emerged from a study of T cell responses to AZD1222 COVID-19 vaccine. Whole-study findings and limits: Spike-specific TCR breadth and depth rose after two AZD1222 doses. The reported proportion of spike-specific TCRs targeting unmutated variant regions was nearly half.

V was shortened by 4 bases and J by 4 bases, with 7 bases between the two germline ends. Looked up from germline, CDR1 is DFQATT and CDR2 is SNEGSKA (reference sequence). The CDR3 spans 11 residues. As regards this clone: Its specificity is unknown.

The table came from immunoSEQ multiplex PCR; TCRdb's copy has only in-frame clones and leaves some out. Of some 120,000 clones in the sample, roughly 85% are singletons; the top ten hold around a sixth. This receptor was taken from an adult in good health. The V and J genes are TRBV20-1 and TRBJ2-5; D gene unclear. The sample was peripheral blood, taken on day 0 of MenACWY control vaccination. The CDR3 region has the DNA TGCAGTGCTAAGAATGGAGAGACCCAGTACTTC. Translation gives CSAKNGETQYF.